The 5 T cell receptor beta chains reported below all come from one sample, sequenced in a study of blood T cell repertoires in COVID-19. Assay: immunoSEQ multiplex PCR; the TCRdb copy retains only in-frame clones and omits some. Among some 160,000 clones listed, about four fifths were seen once. Sequenced material: peripheral blood. All receptors derive from an older man with active or convalescent COVID-19.

This clone appeared a few times. The V gene is TRBV3-1 (or the pseudogene TRBV3-2), the J gene TRBJ1-2, with D possibly matching TRBD1 (6 bases). Trimming took 2 bases from V and 7 from J, leaving 20 bases between them. The CDR3 is 16 amino acids. In germline, CDR1 is LGHDT, CDR2 YNNKEL (reference sequence). CDR3 loop: CASSQSDYRVKGGYTF. CDR3 nucleotide sequence: TGTGCCAGCAGCCAAAGCGACTACAGGGTTAAGGGTGGCTACACCTTC.

This rearrangement joins TRBV7-3 to TRBJ2-7; tentative D call: TRBD1 (5 bases). The CDR3 contains 13 residues. V lost 5 bases and J lost 2, with 10 bases in between. Germline CDR1 is SGHTA and CDR2 is FQGTGA. The CDR3 DNA is TGTGCCAGCAGCCCTTCAGGGACCTACGAGCAGTACTTC. This gives the protein CASSPSGTYEQYF.

The chain couples TRBV7-2 to TRBJ1-1; D ambiguous. Deletions cut 5 bases from V and 0 bases from J, with 13 bases between. The CDR3 extends over 15 amino acids. Germline V gives CDR1 SGHTA, CDR2 FQGNSA. The DNA of the CDR3 is TGTGCCAGCAGCCCTAGCGTGGCCATGAACACTGAAGCTTTCTTT. Its translation: CASSPSVAMNTEAFF.

The CDR3 DNA reads TGTGCCAGCAGTGAGGGATTCGGAAACACCATATATTTT. Translation gives CASSEGFGNTIYF. The V and J genes are TRBV27 and TRBJ1-3; D remains ambiguous. CDR3 length: 13 amino acids. Germline V gene sequence: CDR1 MNHEY, CDR2 SMNVEV (reference sequence). V was cut by 5 bases and J by 4 bases, with 9 bases left in between.

This chain's CDR3 is CASSTDRTYEQYF. In DNA, the CDR3 is TGTGCCAGCAGCACAGACAGGACCTACGAGCAGTACTTC. The chain carries TRBV7-9 and TRBJ2-7; weak D call: TRBD1 (6 bases). CDR1 and CDR2 from the germline V gene are SEHNR and FQNEAQ (reference sequence). The germline V and J ends were trimmed by 5 bases and 2 bases, with 10 bases remaining between them. This CDR3 comprises 13 residues.